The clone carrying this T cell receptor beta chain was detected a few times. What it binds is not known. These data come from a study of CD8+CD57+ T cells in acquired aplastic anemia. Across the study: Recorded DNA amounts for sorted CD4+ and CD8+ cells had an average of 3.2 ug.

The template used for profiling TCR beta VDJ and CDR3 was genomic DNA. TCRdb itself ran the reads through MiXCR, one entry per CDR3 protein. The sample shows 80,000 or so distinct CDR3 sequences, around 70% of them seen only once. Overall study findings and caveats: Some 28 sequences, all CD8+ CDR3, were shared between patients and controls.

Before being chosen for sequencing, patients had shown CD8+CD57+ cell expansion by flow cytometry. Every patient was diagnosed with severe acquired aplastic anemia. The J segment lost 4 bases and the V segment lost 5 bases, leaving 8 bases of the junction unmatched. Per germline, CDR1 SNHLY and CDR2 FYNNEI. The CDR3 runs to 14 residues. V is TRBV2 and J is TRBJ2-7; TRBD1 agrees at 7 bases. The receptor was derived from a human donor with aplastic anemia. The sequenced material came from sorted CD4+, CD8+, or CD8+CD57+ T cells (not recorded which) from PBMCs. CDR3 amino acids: CASSLGQVGYEQYF. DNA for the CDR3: TGTGCCAGCAGTCTAGGACAGGTGGGATACGAGCAGTACTTC.